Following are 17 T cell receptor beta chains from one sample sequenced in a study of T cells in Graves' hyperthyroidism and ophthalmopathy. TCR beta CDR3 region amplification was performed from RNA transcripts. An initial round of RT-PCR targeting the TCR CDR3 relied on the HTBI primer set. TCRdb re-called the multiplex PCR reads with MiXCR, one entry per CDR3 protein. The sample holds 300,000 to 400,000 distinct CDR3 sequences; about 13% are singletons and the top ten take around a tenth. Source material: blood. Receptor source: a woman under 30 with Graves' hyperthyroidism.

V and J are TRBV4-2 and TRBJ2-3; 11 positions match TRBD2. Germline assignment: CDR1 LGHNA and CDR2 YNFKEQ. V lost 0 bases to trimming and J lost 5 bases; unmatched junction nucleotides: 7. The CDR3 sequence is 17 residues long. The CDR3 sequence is CASSQDFSGGARDTQYF. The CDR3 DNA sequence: TGTGCCAGCAGCCAAGATTTTAGCGGGGGGGCCCGAGATACGCAGTATTTT.

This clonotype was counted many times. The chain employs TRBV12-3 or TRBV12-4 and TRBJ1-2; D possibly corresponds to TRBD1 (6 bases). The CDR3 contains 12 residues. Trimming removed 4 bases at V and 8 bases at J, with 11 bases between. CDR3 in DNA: TGTGCCAGCAGTTCAGGGGATAGGGGCTACACCTTC. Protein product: CASSSGDRGYTF.

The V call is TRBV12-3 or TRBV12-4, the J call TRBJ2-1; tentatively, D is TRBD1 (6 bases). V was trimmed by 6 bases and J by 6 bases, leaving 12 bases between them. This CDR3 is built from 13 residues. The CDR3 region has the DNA TGTGCCAGCAGGTCCGGACAGTCCAATGAGCAGTTCTTC. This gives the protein CASRSGQSNEQFF.

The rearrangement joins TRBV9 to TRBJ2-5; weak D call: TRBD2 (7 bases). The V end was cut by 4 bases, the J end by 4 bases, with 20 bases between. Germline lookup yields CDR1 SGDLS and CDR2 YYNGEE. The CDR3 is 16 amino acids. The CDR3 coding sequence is TGTGCCAGCAGCCCAAGGGGGAGGGGCCGGGCAGAGACCCAGTACTTC. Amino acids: CASSPRGRGRAETQYF.

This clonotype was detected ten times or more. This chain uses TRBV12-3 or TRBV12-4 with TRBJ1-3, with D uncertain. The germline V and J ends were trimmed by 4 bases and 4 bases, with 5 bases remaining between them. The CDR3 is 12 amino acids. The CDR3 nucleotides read TGTGCCAGCAGTTCGGGGGGAAACACCATATATTTT. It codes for CASSSGGNTIYF.

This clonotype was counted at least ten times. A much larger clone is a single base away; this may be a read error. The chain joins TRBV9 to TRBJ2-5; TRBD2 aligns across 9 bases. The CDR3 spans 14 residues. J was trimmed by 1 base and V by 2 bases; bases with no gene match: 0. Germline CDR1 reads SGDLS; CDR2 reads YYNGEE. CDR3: CASSVTSGQETQYF. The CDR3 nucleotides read TGTGCCAGCAGCGTGACTAGCGGCCAAGAGACCCAGTACTTC.

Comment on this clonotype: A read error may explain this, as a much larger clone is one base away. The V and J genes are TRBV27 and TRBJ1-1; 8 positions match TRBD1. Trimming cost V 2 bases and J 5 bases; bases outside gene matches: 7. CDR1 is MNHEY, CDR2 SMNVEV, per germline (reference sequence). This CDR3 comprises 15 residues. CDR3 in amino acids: CASSLGGTGYTEAFF. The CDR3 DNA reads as TGTGCCAGCAGTTTAGGCGGGACAGGCTATACTGAAGCTTTCTTT.

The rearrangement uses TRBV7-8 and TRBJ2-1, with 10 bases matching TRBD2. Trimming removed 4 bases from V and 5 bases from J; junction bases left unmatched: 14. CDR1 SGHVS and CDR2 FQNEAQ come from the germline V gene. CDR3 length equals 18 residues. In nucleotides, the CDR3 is TGTGCCAGCAGCTCCCGCGTGGGTGGGACTAGCGTCCACAATGAGCAGTTCTTC. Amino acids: CASSSRVGGTSVHNEQFF.

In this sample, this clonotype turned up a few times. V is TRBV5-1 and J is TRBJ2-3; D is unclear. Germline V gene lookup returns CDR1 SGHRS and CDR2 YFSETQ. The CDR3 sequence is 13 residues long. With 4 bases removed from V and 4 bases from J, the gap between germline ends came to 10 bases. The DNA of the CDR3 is TGCGCCAGCAGCCCCTGGATAGCAGATACGCAGTATTTT. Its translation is CASSPWIADTQYF.

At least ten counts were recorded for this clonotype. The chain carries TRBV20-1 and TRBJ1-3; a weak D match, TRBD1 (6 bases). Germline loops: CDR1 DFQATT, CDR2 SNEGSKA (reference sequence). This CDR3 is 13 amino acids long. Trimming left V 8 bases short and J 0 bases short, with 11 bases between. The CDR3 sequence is CSSTGISGNTIYF. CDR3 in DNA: TGCAGTTCCACAGGGATCTCTGGAAACACCATATATTTT.

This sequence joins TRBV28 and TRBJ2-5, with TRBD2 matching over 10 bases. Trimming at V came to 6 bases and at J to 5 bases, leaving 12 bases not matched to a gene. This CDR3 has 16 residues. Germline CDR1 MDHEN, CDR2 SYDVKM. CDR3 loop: CASREPSGGAMETQYF. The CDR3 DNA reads TGTGCCAGCAGGGAACCCAGCGGGGGGGCCATGGAGACCCAGTACTTC.

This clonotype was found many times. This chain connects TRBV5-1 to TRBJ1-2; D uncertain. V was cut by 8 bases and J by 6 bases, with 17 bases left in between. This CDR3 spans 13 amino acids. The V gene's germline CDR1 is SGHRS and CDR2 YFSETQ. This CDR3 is CASYGPYSDGYTF. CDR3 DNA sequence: TGCGCCAGTTATGGACCGTATTCAGATGGCTACACCTTC.

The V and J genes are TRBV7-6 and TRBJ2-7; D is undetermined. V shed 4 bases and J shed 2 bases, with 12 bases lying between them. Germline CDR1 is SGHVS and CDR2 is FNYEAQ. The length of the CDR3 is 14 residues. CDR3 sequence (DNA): TGTGCCAGCAGCTCGGGTCGGGTCCCCTACGAGCAGTACTTC. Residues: CASSSGRVPYEQYF.

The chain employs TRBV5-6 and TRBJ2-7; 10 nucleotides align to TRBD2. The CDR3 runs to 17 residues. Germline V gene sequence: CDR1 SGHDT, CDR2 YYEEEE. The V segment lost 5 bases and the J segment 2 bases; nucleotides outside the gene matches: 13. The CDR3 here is CASRYRASGSLTYEQYF. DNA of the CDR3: TGTGCCAGCAGATATAGGGCTAGCGGGAGCCTGACCTACGAGCAGTACTTC.

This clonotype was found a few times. CDR3 sequence: CASSANRVQYF. In nucleotides, the CDR3 is TGTGCCAGCAGTGCAAACAGGGTACAGTACTTC. The chain employs TRBV25-1 and TRBJ2-5, with TRBD1 as a possible D gene (6 bases). Trimming removed 4 bases at V and 11 bases at J, with 11 bases between. The length of the CDR3 is 11 residues. Germline lookup yields CDR1 MGHDK and CDR2 SYGVNS.

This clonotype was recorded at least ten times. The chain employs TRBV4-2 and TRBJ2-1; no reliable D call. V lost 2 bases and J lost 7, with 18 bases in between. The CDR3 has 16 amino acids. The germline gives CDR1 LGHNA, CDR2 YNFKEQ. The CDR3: CASSQNLAAGGNEQFF. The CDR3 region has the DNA TGTGCCAGCAGCCAAAACCTGGCGGCCGGTGGGAATGAGCAGTTCTTC.

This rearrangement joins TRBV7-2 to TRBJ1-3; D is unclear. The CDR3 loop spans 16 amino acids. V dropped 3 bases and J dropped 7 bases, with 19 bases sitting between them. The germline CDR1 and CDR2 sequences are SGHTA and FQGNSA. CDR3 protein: CASSFARGGPPNTIYF. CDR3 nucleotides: TGTGCCAGCAGCTTCGCCCGAGGAGGGCCCCCCAACACCATATATTTT.